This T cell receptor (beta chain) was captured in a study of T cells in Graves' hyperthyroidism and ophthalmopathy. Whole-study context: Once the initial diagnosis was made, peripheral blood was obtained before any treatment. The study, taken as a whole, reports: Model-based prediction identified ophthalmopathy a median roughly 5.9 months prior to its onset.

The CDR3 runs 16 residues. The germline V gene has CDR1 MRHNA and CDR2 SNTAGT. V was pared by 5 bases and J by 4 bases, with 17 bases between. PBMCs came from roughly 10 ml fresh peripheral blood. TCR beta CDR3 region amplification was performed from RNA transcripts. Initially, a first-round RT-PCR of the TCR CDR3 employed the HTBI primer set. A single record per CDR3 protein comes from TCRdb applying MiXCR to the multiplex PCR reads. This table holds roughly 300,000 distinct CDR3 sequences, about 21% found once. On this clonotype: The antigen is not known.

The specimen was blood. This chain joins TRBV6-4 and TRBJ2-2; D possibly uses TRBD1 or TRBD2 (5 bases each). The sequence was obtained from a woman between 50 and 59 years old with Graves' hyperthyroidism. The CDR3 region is CASSSPTGAGTGELFF. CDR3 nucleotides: TGTGCCAGCAGTTCCCCCACAGGTGCGGGCACCGGGGAGCTGTTTTTT.